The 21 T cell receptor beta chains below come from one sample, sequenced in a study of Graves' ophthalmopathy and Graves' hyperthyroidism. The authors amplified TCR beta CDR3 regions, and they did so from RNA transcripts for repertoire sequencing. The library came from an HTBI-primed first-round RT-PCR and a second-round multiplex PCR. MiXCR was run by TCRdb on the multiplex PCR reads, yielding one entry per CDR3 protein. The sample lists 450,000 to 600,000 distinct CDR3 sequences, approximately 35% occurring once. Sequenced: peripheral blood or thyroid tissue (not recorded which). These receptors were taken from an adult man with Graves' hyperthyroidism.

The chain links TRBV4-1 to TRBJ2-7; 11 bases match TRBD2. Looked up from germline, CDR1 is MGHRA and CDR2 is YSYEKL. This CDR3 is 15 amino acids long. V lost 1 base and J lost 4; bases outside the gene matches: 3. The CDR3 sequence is CASSQGLAGIYEQYF. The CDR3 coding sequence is TGCGCCAGCAGCCAAGGACTAGCGGGAATTTACGAGCAGTACTTC.

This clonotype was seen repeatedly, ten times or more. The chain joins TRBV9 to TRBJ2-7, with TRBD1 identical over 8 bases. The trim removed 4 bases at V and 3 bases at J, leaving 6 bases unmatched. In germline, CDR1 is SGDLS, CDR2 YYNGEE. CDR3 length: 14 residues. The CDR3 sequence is CASSPGQGFYEQYF. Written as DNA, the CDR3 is TGTGCCAGCAGCCCCGGACAGGGTTTCTACGAGCAGTACTTC.

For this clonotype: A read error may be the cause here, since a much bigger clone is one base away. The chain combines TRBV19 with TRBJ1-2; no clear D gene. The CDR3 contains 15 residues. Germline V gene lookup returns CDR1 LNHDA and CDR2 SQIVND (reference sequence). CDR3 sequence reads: CASSFPGSYIYGCTF. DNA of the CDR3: TGTGCCAGTAGTTTCCCGGGCTCCTACATCTATGGCTGCACCTTC.

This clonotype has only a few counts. The CDR3 sequence is CASSYSPAIDTQYF. DNA of the CDR3: TGTGCCAGCAGTTACTCGCCGGCGATAGATACGCAGTATTTT. J is TRBJ2-3 and V is TRBV6-5; D call uncertain. The CDR3 totals 14 residues. CDR1 is MNHEY and CDR2 is SVGAGI in the germline V gene. Trimming shortened V by 0 bases and J by 5 bases, and 9 bases separated the two germline ends.

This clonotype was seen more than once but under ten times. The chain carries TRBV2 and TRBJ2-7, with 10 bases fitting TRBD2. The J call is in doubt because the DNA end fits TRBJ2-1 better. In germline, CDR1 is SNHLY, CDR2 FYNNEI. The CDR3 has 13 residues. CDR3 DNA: TGTGCCAGCACCAGCGGGGGGGCGAATGAGCAGTTCTTC. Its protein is CASTSGGANEQFF.

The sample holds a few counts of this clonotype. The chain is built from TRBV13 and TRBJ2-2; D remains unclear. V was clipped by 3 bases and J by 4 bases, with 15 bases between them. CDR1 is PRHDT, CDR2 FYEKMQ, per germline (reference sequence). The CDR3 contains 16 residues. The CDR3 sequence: CASSLESQPTTGELFF. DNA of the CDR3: TGTGCCAGCAGCTTGGAGTCGCAGCCAACCACCGGGGAGCTGTTTTTT. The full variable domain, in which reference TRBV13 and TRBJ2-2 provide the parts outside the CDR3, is AAGVIQSPRHLIKEKRETATLKCYPIPRHDTVYWYQQGPGQDPQFLISFYEKMQSDKGSIPDRFSAQQFSDYHSELNMSSLELGDSALYFCASSLESQPTTGELFFGEGSRLTVL.

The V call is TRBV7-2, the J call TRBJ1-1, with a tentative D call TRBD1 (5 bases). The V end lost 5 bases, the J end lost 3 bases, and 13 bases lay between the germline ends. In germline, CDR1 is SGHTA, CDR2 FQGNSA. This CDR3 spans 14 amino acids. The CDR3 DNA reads TGTGCCAGCAGCCGCGGGGCGGGGGACACTGAAGCTTTCTTT. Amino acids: CASSRGAGDTEAFF.

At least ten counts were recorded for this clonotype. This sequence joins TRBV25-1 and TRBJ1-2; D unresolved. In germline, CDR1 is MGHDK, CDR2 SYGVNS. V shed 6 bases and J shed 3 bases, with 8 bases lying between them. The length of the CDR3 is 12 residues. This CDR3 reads CASSELDYGYTF. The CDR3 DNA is TGTGCCAGCAGCGAACTGGACTATGGCTACACCTTC.

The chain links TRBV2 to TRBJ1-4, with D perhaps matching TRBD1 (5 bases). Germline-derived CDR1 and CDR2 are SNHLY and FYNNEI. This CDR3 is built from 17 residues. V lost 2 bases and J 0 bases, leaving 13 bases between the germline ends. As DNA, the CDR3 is TGTGCCAGCAGTGAACCCTCCCTACAGGCAACTAATGAAAAACTGTTTTTT. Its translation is CASSEPSLQATNEKLFF.

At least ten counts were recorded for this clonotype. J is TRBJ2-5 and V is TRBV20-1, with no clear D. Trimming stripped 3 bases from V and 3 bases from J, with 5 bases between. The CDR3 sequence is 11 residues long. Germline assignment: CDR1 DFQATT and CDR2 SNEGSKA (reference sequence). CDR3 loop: CSARTEETQYF. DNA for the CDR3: TGCAGTGCTAGGACGGAAGAGACCCAGTACTTC.

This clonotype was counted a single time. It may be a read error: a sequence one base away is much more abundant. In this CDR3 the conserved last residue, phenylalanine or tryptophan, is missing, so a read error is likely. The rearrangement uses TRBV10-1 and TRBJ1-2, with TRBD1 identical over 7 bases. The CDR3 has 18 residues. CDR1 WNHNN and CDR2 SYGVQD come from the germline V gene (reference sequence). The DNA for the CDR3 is TGTGCCAGCAGCGTAGATAGAGGTGGAGGACAGGACGTCTATGGCTACACCTTG. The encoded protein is CASSVDRGGGQDVYGYTL.

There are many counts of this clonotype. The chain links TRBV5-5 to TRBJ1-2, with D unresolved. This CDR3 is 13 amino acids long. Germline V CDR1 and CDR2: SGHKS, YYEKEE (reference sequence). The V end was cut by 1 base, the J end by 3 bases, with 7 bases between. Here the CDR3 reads CASSLSSDYGYTF. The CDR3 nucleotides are TGTGCCAGCAGCTTGTCGTCGGACTATGGCTACACCTTC.

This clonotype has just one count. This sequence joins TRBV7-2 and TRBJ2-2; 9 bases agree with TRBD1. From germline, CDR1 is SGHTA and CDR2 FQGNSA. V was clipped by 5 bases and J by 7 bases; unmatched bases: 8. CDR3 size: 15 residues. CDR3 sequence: CASSEEQGADGELFF. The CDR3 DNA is TGTGCCAGCAGCGAGGAACAGGGGGCTGACGGGGAGCTGTTTTTT.

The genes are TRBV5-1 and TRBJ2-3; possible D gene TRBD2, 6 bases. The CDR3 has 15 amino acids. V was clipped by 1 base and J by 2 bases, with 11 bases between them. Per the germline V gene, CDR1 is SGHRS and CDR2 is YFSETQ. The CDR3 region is CASSLFGGTTDTQYF. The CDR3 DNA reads TGCGCCAGCAGCTTGTTCGGGGGAACCACAGATACGCAGTATTTT.

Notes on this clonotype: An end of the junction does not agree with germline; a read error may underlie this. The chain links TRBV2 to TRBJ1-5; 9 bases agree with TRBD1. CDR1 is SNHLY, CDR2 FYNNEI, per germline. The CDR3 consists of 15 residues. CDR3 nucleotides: TGTGCCAGCAGAGAAGACAGGGGGATCAATCAGCCCCAGCATTTT. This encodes CASREDRGINQPQHF.

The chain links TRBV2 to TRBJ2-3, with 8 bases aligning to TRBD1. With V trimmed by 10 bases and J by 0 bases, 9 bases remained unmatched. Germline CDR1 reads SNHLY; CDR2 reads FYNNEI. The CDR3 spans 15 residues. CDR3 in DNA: TGTGCCACCTCTGAGGGACAGGAGAGCACAGATACGCAGTATTTT. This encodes CATSEGQESTDTQYF.

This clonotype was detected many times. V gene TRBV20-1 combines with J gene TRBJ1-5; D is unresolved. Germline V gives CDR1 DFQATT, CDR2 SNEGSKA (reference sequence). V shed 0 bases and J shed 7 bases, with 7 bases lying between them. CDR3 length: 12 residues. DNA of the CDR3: TGCAGTGCTAGAGATAATACGCAGCCCCAGCATTTT. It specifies CSARDNTQPQHF.

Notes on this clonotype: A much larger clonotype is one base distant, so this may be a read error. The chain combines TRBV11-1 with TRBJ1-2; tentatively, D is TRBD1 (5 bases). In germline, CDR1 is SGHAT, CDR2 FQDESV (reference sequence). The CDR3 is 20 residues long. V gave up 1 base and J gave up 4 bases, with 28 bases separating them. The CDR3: CASSLGRMGTDRPHAYGYTF. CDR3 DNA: TGTGCCAGCAGCTTAGGACGGATGGGGACTGACAGACCTCATGCCTATGGCTACACCTTC.

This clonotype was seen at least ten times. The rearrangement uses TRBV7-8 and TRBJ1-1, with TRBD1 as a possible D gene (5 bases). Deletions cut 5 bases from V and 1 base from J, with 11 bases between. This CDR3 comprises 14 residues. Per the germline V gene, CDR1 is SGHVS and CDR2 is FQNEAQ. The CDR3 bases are TGTGCCAGCAGCCCAAGCGGGGCGAACACTGAAGCTTTCTTT. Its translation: CASSPSGANTEAFF.

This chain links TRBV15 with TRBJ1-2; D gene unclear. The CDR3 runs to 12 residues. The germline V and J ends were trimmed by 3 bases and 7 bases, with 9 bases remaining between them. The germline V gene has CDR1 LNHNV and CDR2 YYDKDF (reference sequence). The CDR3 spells CATSSLGSGYTF. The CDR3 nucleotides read TGTGCCACCAGCAGCTTGGGATCTGGCTACACCTTC. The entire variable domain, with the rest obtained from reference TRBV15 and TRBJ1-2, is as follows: DAMVIQNPRYQVTQFGKPVTLSCSQTLNHNVMYWYQQKSSQAPKLLFHYYDKDFNNEADTPDNFQSRRPNTSFCFLDIRSPGLGDTAMYLCATSSLGSGYTFGSGTRLTVV.

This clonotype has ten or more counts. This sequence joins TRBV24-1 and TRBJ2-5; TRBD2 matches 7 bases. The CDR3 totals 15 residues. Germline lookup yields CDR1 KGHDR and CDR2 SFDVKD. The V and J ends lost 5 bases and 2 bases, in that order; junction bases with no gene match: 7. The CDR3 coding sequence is TGTGCCACCAGTGTAGCGGGTATGAATCAAGAGACCCAGTACTTC. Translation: CATSVAGMNQETQYF.